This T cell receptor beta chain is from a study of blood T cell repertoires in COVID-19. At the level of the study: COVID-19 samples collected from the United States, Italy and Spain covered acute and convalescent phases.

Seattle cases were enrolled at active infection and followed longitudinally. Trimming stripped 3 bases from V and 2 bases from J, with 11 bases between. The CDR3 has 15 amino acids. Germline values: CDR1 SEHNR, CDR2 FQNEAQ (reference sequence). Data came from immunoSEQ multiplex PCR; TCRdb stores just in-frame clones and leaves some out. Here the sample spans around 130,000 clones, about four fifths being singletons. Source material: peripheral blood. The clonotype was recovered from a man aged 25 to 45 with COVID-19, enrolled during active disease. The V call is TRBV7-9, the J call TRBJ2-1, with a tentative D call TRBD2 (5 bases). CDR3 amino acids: CASSFEWEPYNEQFF. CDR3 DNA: TGTGCCAGCAGCTTCGAGTGGGAGCCCTACAATGAGCAGTTCTTC. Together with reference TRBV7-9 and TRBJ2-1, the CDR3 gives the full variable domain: DTGVSQNPRHKITKRGQNVTFRCDPISEHNRLYWYRQTLGQGPEFLTYFQNEAQLEKSRLLSDRFSAERPKGSFSTLEIQRTEQGDSAMYLCASSFEWEPYNEQFFGPGTRLTVL.